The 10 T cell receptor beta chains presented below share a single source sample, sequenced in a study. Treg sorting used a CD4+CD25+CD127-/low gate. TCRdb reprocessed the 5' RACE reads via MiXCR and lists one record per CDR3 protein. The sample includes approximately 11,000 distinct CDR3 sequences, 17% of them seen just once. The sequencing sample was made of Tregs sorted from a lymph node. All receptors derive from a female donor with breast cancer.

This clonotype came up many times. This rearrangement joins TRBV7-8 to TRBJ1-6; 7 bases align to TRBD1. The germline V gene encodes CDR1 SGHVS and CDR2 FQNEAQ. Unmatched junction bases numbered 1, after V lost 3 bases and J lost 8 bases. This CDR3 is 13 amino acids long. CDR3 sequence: CASSFTGDSPLHF. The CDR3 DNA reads TGTGCCAGCAGCTTTACAGGGGATTCACCCCTCCACTTT.

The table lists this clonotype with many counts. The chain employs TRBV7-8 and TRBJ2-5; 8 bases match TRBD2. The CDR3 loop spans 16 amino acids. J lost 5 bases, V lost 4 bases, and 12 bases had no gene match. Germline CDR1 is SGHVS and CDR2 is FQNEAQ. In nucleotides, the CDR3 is TGTGCCAGCAGCTCCTGGAGGGCGGGAGGCAGGGAGACCCAGTACTTC. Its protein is CASSSWRAGGRETQYF.

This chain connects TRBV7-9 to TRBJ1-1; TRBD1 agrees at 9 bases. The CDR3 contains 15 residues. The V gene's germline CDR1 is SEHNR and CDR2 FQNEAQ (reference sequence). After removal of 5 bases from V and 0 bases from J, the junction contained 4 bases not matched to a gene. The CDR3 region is CASSPRTGVNTEAFF. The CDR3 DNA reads TGTGCCAGCAGCCCGCGGACAGGGGTGAACACTGAAGCTTTCTTT.

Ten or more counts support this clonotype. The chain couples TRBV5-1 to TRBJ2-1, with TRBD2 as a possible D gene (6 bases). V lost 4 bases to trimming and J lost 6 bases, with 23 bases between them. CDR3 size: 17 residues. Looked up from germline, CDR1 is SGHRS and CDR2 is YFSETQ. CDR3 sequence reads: CASSPPLVSGSGNEQFF. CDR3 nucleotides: TGCGCCAGCAGCCCACCGTTGGTTAGCGGAAGTGGCAATGAGCAGTTCTTC.

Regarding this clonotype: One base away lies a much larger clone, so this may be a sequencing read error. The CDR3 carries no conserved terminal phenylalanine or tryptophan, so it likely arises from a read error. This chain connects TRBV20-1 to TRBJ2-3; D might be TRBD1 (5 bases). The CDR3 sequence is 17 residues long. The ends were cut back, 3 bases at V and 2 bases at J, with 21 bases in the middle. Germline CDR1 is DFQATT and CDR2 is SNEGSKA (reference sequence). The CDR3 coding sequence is TGCAGTGCTAGTGACCAGGGTTCTCCCATCTTCACAGATACGCAGTATGTT. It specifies CSASDQGSPIFTDTQYV.

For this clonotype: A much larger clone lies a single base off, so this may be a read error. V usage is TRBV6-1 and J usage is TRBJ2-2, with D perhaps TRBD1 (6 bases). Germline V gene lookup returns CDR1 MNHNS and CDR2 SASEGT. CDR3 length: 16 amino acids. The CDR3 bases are TGTACCAGCACCAGTCCGACAGGCACGAACACCGGGGAGCTGTTTTTT. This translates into CTSTSPTGTNTGELFF.

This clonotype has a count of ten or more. The CDR3 coding sequence is TGTGCCAGCACTGCTAACTCCGGGACACTTAATTCACCCCTCCACTTT. This translates into CASTANSGTLNSPLHF. The chain combines TRBV6-1 with TRBJ1-6; D is possibly TRBD1 (6 bases). From germline, CDR1 is MNHNS and CDR2 SASEGT. With 7 bases removed from V and 6 bases from J, the gap between germline ends came to 19 bases. This CDR3 is built from 16 residues.

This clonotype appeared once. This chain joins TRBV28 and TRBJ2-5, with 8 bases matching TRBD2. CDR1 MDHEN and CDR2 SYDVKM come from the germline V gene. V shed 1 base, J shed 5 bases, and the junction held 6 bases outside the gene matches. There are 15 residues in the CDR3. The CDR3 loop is CASSLFGRALETQYF. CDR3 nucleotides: TGTGCCAGCAGTTTATTCGGGAGGGCCCTTGAGACCCAGTACTTC.

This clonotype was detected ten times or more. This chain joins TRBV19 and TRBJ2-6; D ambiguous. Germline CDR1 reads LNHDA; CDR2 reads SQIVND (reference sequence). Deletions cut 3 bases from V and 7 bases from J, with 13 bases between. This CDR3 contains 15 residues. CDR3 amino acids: CASSILRARANVLTF. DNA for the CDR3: TGTGCCAGTAGTATTCTTAGGGCTAGAGCCAACGTCCTGACTTTC.

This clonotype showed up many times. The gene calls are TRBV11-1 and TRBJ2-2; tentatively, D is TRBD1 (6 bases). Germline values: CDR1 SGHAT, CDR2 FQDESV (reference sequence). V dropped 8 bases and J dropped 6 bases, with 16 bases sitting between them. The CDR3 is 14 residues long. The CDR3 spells CASLPGGDAGELFF. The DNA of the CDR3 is TGTGCCAGCCTACCTGGGGGCGACGCCGGGGAGCTGTTTTTT.